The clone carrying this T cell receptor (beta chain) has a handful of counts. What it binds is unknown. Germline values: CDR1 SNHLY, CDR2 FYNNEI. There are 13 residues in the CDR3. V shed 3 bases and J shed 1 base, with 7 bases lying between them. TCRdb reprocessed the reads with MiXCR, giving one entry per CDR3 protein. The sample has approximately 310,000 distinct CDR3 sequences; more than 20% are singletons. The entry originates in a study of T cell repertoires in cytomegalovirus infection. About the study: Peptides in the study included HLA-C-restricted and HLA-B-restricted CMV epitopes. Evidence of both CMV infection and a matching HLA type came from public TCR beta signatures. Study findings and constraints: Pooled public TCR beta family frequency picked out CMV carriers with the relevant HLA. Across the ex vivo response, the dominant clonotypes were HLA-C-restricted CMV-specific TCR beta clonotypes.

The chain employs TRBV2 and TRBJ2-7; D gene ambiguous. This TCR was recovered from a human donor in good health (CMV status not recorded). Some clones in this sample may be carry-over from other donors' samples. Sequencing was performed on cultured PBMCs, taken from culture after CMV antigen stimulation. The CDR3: CASSDWQSYEQYF. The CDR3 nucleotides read TGTGCCAGCAGTGATTGGCAATCCTACGAGCAGTACTTC.